The 9 T cell receptor beta chains given below trace back to one sample, sequenced in a study of blood T cells in healthy people across ages. Combining a sample-barcoded 5' primer with a J-beta primer mix, a second PCR ran for about 7 to 12 cycles. TCRdb fed the 5' RACE reads into MiXCR, producing one record per CDR3 protein. Altogether approximately 490,000 distinct CDR3 sequences are present, 20% to 30% being singletons, with the ten largest covering roughly 9.4%. The sample was also linked to a second study, of T cells of mothers and their children.

Source material: blood. The receptors here all came from a boy younger than 18 in good health.

The rearrangement links TRBV7-9 to TRBJ1-4; D is possibly TRBD1 (5 bases). The CDR3 covers 16 residues. Trimming stripped 3 bases from V and 0 bases from J, with 11 bases between. From germline, CDR1 is SEHNR and CDR2 FQNEAQ (reference sequence). CDR3 bases: TGTGCCAGCAGCTTCGGGGGGGAAGCAACTAATGAAAAACTGTTTTTT. It encodes CASSFGGEATNEKLFF.

This clonotype has more than one count but fewer than ten. The chain carries TRBV5-1 and TRBJ2-5, with TRBD2 matching over 12 bases. Per germline, CDR1 SGHRS and CDR2 YFSETQ. The CDR3 sequence is 16 residues long. With 1 base clipped from V and 5 bases from J, the junction kept 6 bases outside the gene matches. In nucleotides, the CDR3 is TGCGCCAGCAGCTTGCAACTAGCGGGAGGTCCCGAGACCCAGTACTTC. Translating it yields CASSLQLAGGPETQYF.

This clonotype was seen only a few times. The chain combines TRBV29-1 with TRBJ2-1; 7 bases line up with TRBD2. Germline assignment: CDR1 SQVTM and CDR2 ANQGSEA. CDR3 length equals 16 residues. V was clipped by 1 base and J by 6 bases; unmatched bases: 12. The CDR3 spells CSVEGGGTNLPNEQFF. In DNA form, the CDR3 reads TGCAGCGTTGAAGGTGGCGGGACTAATCTTCCCAATGAGCAGTTCTTC.

The chain links TRBV4-3 to TRBJ2-3; possibly TRBD2 for D (6 bases). The CDR3 runs to 16 residues. V was shortened by 6 bases and J by 4 bases, with 20 bases between the two germline ends. CDR1 and CDR2 (germline): LGHNA, YSLEER. The CDR3 protein is CASRPTVAGSPDTQYF. In nucleotides, the CDR3 is TGCGCCAGCAGGCCCACTGTGGCGGGGAGCCCAGATACGCAGTATTTT.

V and J are TRBV15 and TRBJ1-3; D not certain. The CDR3 is made up of 16 amino acids. Per the germline V gene, CDR1 is LNHNV and CDR2 is YYDKDF (reference sequence). The V end lost 0 bases, the J end lost 1 base, and 10 bases lay between the germline ends. The CDR3 loop is CATSRDWQLSGNTIYF. The CDR3 region has the DNA TGTGCCACCAGCAGAGATTGGCAGCTATCTGGAAACACCATATATTTT.

The chain links TRBV3-1 to TRBJ1-6, with D possibly TRBD1 on 6 matching bases. This CDR3 is 15 amino acids long. V lost 4 bases, J lost 7 bases, and 14 bases lay in between. Germline-derived CDR1 and CDR2 are LGHDT and YNNKEL (reference sequence). The CDR3 sequence is CASSRPGGVNSPLHF. In DNA form, the CDR3 reads TGTGCCAGCAGCCGTCCGGGGGGCGTGAATTCACCCCTCCACTTT.

The chain joins TRBV20-1 to TRBJ2-4, with 9 nucleotides matching TRBD2. The CDR3 has 16 amino acids. Losses at the gene ends were 5 bases for V and 4 bases for J; bases not matched to a gene: 12. Germline loops: CDR1 DFQATT, CDR2 SNEGSKA (reference sequence). In DNA form, the CDR3 reads TGCAGTGCTCCGAGGCGGGGGGGGACCTCTAAAAACATTCAGTACTTC. Translating gives CSAPRRGGTSKNIQYF.

The V gene is TRBV9, the J gene TRBJ1-4; TRBD1 might be the D (6 bases). CDR3 length equals 15 residues. Trimming left V 3 bases short and J 0 bases short, with 9 bases between. Germline lookup yields CDR1 SGDLS and CDR2 YYNGEE. The CDR3 bases are TGTGCCAGCAGCGAATCAGGGGCAACTAATGAAAAACTGTTTTTT. Translating it yields CASSESGATNEKLFF.

This clonotype was observed a handful of times. The J gene is TRBJ1-4, the V gene TRBV6-5; D remains ambiguous. Trimming removed 0 bases from V and 2 bases from J, with 7 bases in between. Germline-derived CDR1 and CDR2 are MNHEY and SVGAGI. This CDR3 contains 15 residues. The CDR3 spells CASSYSGRTNEKLFF. In DNA, the CDR3 is TGTGCCAGCAGTTACTCGGGGAGGACTAATGAAAAACTGTTTTTT.